Below, one TCR beta chain is given with its context. What it binds is not known. The sample belongs to a study of CD8 T cells in ankylosing spondylitis. Overall study findings and caveats: For ankylosing spondylitis blood, a TCR beta motif of 7 to 9 highly homologous variants appeared characteristic. The clones that were linked to disease were reported to be significantly enriched in matched synovial fluid samples from ankylosing spondylitis patients. Disease-linked clones bore a CD8+ phenotype, appearing relatively rarely in peripheral blood.

The CDR3 extends over 16 amino acids. Looked up from germline, CDR1 is LGHNA and CDR2 is YNFKEQ. V lost 0 bases, J lost 7 bases, and 4 bases stayed unmatched. TCRdb ran MiXCR on the 5' RACE reads and lists one entry per CDR3 protein. The sample holds fewer than 250,000 distinct CDR3 sequences, around 16% seen once. The chain uses TRBV4-2 and TRBJ1-4; 11 bases map to TRBD1. This TCR came from a male donor with ankylosing spondylitis. Sample: blood, either unsorted or a sorted T cell fraction (not recorded which). CDR3 bases: TGTGCCAGCAGCCAAGACCGGGACAGGGGGATTGAAAAACTGTTTTTT. It encodes CASSQDRDRGIEKLFF.